These 30 T cell receptor beta chains came from one sample sequenced in a study of blood T cell repertoires in COVID-19. The protocol was immunoSEQ multiplex PCR, while the TCRdb copy is restricted to in-frame clones and leaves out a portion. The sample lists about 300,000 clones, approximately 88% occurring once. Sequencing input: peripheral blood. The receptor set was obtained from a human donor with COVID-19, enrolled during active disease. The donor label of this sample is uncertain.

To note about this clone: At the DNA level, this CDR3 is encoded by other sequences in the same sample as well. The chain is built from TRBV9 and TRBJ2-1; 10 bases fit TRBD2. The CDR3 is 15 residues long. The germline V gene encodes CDR1 SGDLS and CDR2 YYNGEE. After removal of 0 bases from V and 7 bases from J, the junction contained 4 bases not matched to a gene. As DNA, the CDR3 is TGTGCCAGCAGCGTAGGTACTAGCGGGATTAATGAGCAGTTCTTC. It yields the protein CASSVGTSGINEQFF.

The gene calls are TRBV9 and TRBJ2-5, with 11 bases that match TRBD2. Germline CDR1 and CDR2: SGDLS and YYNGEE. The ends lost 0 bases at V and 5 bases at J; junction bases unmatched: 3. The CDR3 is 15 residues long. CDR3 sequence (DNA): TGTGCCAGCAGCGTAGTAGCGGGAGGGCGGGAGACCCAGTACTTC. It is translated as CASSVVAGGRETQYF.

V usage is TRBV27 and J usage is TRBJ2-1; D gene ambiguous. The ends were cut back, 2 bases at V and 7 bases at J, with 12 bases in the middle. The CDR3 runs to 14 residues. CDR1 is MNHEY, CDR2 SMNVEV, per germline (reference sequence). CDR3 coding DNA: TGTGCCAGCAGTTTAGCAGCAGGAAGGAATGAGCAGTTCTTC. It yields the protein CASSLAAGRNEQFF.

V gene TRBV20-1 combines with J gene TRBJ2-1; TRBD2 might be the D (5 bases). The CDR3 is 14 amino acids. Germline V gives CDR1 DFQATT, CDR2 SNEGSKA (reference sequence). Trimming stripped 3 bases from V and 7 bases from J, with 16 bases between. DNA of the CDR3: TGCAGTGCTAGTGTCGAGCGGCCTGGGAATGAGCAGTTCTTC. It is translated as CSASVERPGNEQFF.

The chain couples TRBV4-1 to TRBJ1-4; D unresolved. Germline CDR1 and CDR2: MGHRA and YSYEKL. The V end lost 1 base, the J end lost 4 bases, and 7 bases lay between the germline ends. This CDR3 region has 14 residues. The CDR3 DNA reads TGCGCCAGCAGCCAAGGGCAGATTAATGAAAAACTGTTTTTT. This gives the protein CASSQGQINEKLFF.

V usage is TRBV10-1 and J usage is TRBJ2-3; the D gene is possibly TRBD1 (6 bases). CDR1 and CDR2 from the germline V gene are WNHNN and SYGVQD (reference sequence). CDR3 length equals 13 residues. Trimming left V 4 bases short and J 8 bases short, with 13 bases between. This chain's CDR3 is CASSVQQGATQYF. The CDR3 region has the DNA TGCGCCAGCAGTGTCCAACAGGGCGCTACGCAGTATTTT.

This clone was found once. The rearrangement uses TRBV6-5 and TRBJ1-6; D is unclear. Trimming pared 8 bases from V and 6 bases from J, leaving 8 bases between. Germline V gene lookup returns CDR1 MNHEY and CDR2 SVGAGI. The CDR3 is 12 amino acids. CDR3 in amino acids: CASHSVNSPLHF. DNA of the CDR3: TGTGCCAGCCACTCGGTTAATTCACCCCTCCACTTT.

The rearrangement uses TRBV2 and TRBJ1-4; 9 positions match TRBD1. V was clipped by 8 bases and J by 6 bases; unmatched bases: 7. Looked up from germline, CDR1 is SNHLY and CDR2 is FYNNEI. The CDR3 is made up of 14 amino acids. CDR3 sequence (DNA): TGTGCCAGCCGGGACAGGGCCGGCGATGAAAAACTGTTTTTT. Protein product: CASRDRAGDEKLFF.

The CDR3 reads CASSRPGQHGPLHF. CDR3 in DNA: TGTGCCAGCAGTCGCCCCGGACAGCATGGGCCCCTCCACTTT. J is TRBJ1-6 and V is TRBV28; D is perhaps TRBD1 (6 bases). Germline V gene sequence: CDR1 MDHEN, CDR2 SYDVKM. This CDR3 has 14 residues. With 5 bases removed from V and 13 bases from J, the gap between germline ends came to 18 bases. The complete variable domain, with remaining parts taken from reference TRBV28 and TRBJ1-6, reads DVKVTQSSRYLVKRTGEKVFLECVQDMDHENMFWYRQDPGLGLRLIYFSYDVKMKEKGDIPEGYSVSREKKERFSLILESASTNQTSMYLCASSRPGQHGPLHFGNGTRLTVT.

This clone was seen more than once but under ten times. The chain links TRBV6-6 to TRBJ1-6; the match to TRBD1 covers 10 bases. V lost 6 bases, J lost 7 bases, and 3 bases stayed unmatched. The CDR3 sequence is 14 residues long. Germline CDR1 is MNHNY and CDR2 is SVGAGI (reference sequence). The CDR3 coding sequence is TGTGCCAGCAGGGAGGGACAGGGGAATTCACCCCTCCACTTT. Residues: CASREGQGNSPLHF.

The chain combines TRBV7-3 with TRBJ2-2; TRBD1 matches at 7 bases. The V segment lost 2 bases and the J segment 1 base; nucleotides outside the gene matches: 7. The CDR3 runs 17 residues. The germline gives CDR1 SGHTA, CDR2 FQGTGA. The CDR3 sequence: CASSLQLGTVNTGELFF. CDR3 sequence (DNA): TGTGCCAGCAGCTTACAACTGGGGACAGTGAACACCGGGGAGCTGTTTTTT.

The chain is built from TRBV2 and TRBJ1-6; 8 bases map to TRBD1. V was pared by 6 bases and J by 7 bases, with 5 bases of the junction left unmatched. The germline gives CDR1 SNHLY, CDR2 FYNNEI. The CDR3 contains 14 residues. The CDR3 here is CASRIQGDNSPLHF. The CDR3 DNA reads TGTGCCAGCAGGATACAGGGGGACAATTCACCCCTCCACTTT.

The chain uses TRBV19 and TRBJ2-7; 7 bases fit TRBD1. The ends lost 6 bases at V and 0 bases at J; junction bases unmatched: 8. The CDR3 length is 15 residues. From germline, CDR1 is LNHDA and CDR2 SQIVND (reference sequence). In DNA, the CDR3 is TGTGCCAGTAGGTTTTCTCGGGACAGCTCCTACGAGCAGTACTTC. Translating it yields CASRFSRDSSYEQYF.

The V call is TRBV28, the J call TRBJ1-5, with TRBD1 matching 10 bases. Trimming took 5 bases from V and 4 from J; bases not matched to a gene: 8. The CDR3 is 16 amino acids. CDR1 is MDHEN and CDR2 is SYDVKM in the germline V gene. CDR3 region: CASSETTGGRNQPQHF. The CDR3 DNA follows: TGTGCCAGCAGTGAGACGACAGGGGGCAGGAATCAGCCCCAGCATTTT. Full variable domain (rest looked up from reference TRBV28 and TRBJ1-5): DVKVTQSSRYLVKRTGEKVFLECVQDMDHENMFWYRQDPGLGLRLIYFSYDVKMKEKGDIPEGYSVSREKKERFSLILESASTNQTSMYLCASSETTGGRNQPQHFGDGTRLSIL.

J is TRBJ2-7 and V is TRBV9; 9 nucleotides agree with TRBD2. There are 14 residues in the CDR3. V lost 0 bases, J lost 6 bases, and 4 bases stayed unmatched. The germline V gene has CDR1 SGDLS and CDR2 YYNGEE. CDR3 loop: CASSVVAGAGEQYF. In nucleotides, the CDR3 is TGTGCCAGCAGCGTAGTAGCGGGAGCTGGCGAGCAGTACTTC.

The chain carries TRBV19 and TRBJ2-1, with a tentative D call TRBD2 (5 bases). The CDR3 loop spans 12 amino acids. V lost 7 bases and J lost 9, with 13 bases in between. The germline CDR1 and CDR2 sequences are LNHDA and SQIVND (reference sequence). The CDR3 bases are TGTGCCAGTACACCCCCGGCGGGTGAGCAGTTCTTC. Translation: CASTPPAGEQFF.

The DNA for the CDR3 is TGTGCCAGCAGAGCCAGACAGATCACTGAAGCTTTCTTT. Protein product: CASRARQITEAFF. The rearrangement links TRBV6-5 to TRBJ1-1; D is perhaps TRBD1 (5 bases). The ends were cut back, 6 bases at V and 4 bases at J, with 12 bases in the middle. This CDR3 contains 13 residues. Germline-derived CDR1 and CDR2 are MNHEY and SVGAGI.

The chain joins TRBV28 to TRBJ2-1; a possible D gene is TRBD2 (7 bases). Deletions cut 3 bases from V and 9 bases from J, with 24 bases between. The CDR3 covers 17 residues. Germline V gene sequence: CDR1 MDHEN, CDR2 SYDVKM. The CDR3 DNA follows: TGTGCCAGCAGTTTGGGGGCTAGCGGAGCGGAGTCCGGTGAGCAGTTCTTC. Translating gives CASSLGASGAESGEQFF.

The rearrangement joins TRBV5-1 to TRBJ2-2, with D possibly being TRBD2 (6 bases). Germline V gene data show CDR1 as SGHRS and CDR2 as YFSETQ. The length of the CDR3 is 14 residues. V lost 4 bases and J lost 7, with 14 bases in between. The CDR3 here is CASSEGPGGGELFF. The CDR3 region has the DNA TGCGCCAGCAGCGAGGGTCCCGGGGGCGGGGAGCTGTTTTTT.

This chain connects TRBV6-5 to TRBJ2-7, with D possibly being TRBD1 (6 bases). Trimming removed 2 bases from V and 1 base from J, with 15 bases in between. CDR3 size: 16 residues. Germline loops: CDR1 MNHEY, CDR2 SVGAGI. The CDR3 reads CASSYNGDTLSYEQYF. The DNA of the CDR3 is TGTGCCAGCAGTTACAATGGGGACACCCTTTCCTACGAGCAGTACTTC.

The chain uses TRBV19 and TRBJ1-5; TRBD1 is a possible D gene (5 bases). V lost 2 bases and J lost 6, with 20 bases in between. This CDR3 spans 17 amino acids. Per germline, CDR1 LNHDA and CDR2 SQIVND (reference sequence). CDR3 residues: CASSIFRVKFRAQPQHF. DNA of the CDR3: TGTGCCAGTAGTATATTCAGGGTGAAGTTTCGAGCTCAGCCCCAGCATTTT.

V usage is TRBV30 and J usage is TRBJ1-2; TRBD1 matches at 7 bases. V lost 5 bases, J lost 4 bases, and 4 bases stayed unmatched. This CDR3 comprises 12 residues. The germline V gene encodes CDR1 GTSNPN and CDR2 SVGIG (reference sequence). CDR3 sequence reads: CAWWDRLYGYTF. In nucleotides, the CDR3 is TGTGCCTGGTGGGACAGACTCTATGGCTACACCTTC.

The chain combines TRBV5-6 with TRBJ2-1, with TRBD2 matching over 11 bases. This CDR3 spans 15 amino acids. Losses at the gene ends were 3 bases for V and 4 bases for J; bases not matched to a gene: 3. Germline V gives CDR1 SGHDT, CDR2 YYEEEE. CDR3 bases: TGTGCCAGCAGCTGGGGGACTAGCGGTTACAATGAGCAGTTCTTC. This translates into CASSWGTSGYNEQFF.

The rearrangement joins TRBV5-6 to TRBJ2-3; 12 bases fit TRBD2. After removal of 2 bases from V and 5 bases from J, the junction contained 6 bases not matched to a gene. The CDR3 totals 16 residues. Germline CDR1 SGHDT, CDR2 YYEEEE. The CDR3 is CASSFLAGGPGDTQYF. The CDR3 DNA sequence: TGTGCCAGCAGCTTCCTAGCGGGAGGGCCCGGAGATACGCAGTATTTT.

This clone was seen a single time. V and J are TRBV19 and TRBJ2-2; possible D gene TRBD2, 5 bases. Trimming took 6 bases from V and 5 from J, leaving 19 bases between them. The CDR3 has 16 residues. Per germline, CDR1 LNHDA and CDR2 SQIVND (reference sequence). In DNA form, the CDR3 reads TGTGCCAGTAGCCCGACCTCCTCGACGGGGACCGGGGAGCTGTTTTTT. Its translation is CASSPTSSTGTGELFF. The full variable domain, in which reference TRBV19 and TRBJ2-2 provide the parts outside the CDR3, is DGGITQSPKYLFRKEGQNVTLSCEQNLNHDAMYWYRQDPGQGLRLIYYSQIVNDFQKGDIAEGYSVSREKKESFPLTVTSAQKNPTAFYLCASSPTSSTGTGELFFGEGSRLTVL.

This clone was seen a handful of times. The chain recombines TRBV7-8 with TRBJ1-6; possibly TRBD1 for D (5 bases). This CDR3 contains 15 residues. The germline CDR1 and CDR2 sequences are SGHVS and FQNEAQ. Trimming removed 4 bases at V and 9 bases at J, with 16 bases between. Here the CDR3 reads CASSSTGQVSSPLHF. As DNA, the CDR3 is TGTGCCAGCAGCTCAACAGGACAAGTTTCTTCACCCCTCCACTTT.

The CDR3 loop is CASSLFPPSGEAFF. The CDR3 DNA reads TGTGCCAGCAGTTTATTTCCCCCATCCGGTGAAGCTTTCTTT. The chain joins TRBV27 to TRBJ1-1; D uncertain. Trimming shortened V by 1 base and J by 7 bases, and 13 bases separated the two germline ends. The CDR3 has 14 amino acids. The germline V gene encodes CDR1 MNHEY and CDR2 SMNVEV (reference sequence).

This chain uses TRBV27 with TRBJ1-1; a possible D gene is TRBD1 (5 bases). Germline assignment: CDR1 MNHEY and CDR2 SMNVEV (reference sequence). V was trimmed by 6 bases and J by 4 bases, leaving 12 bases between them. The CDR3 runs to 13 residues. CDR3 amino acids: CASSRDRFTEAFF. In nucleotides, the CDR3 is TGTGCCAGCAGCCGAGACAGATTCACTGAAGCTTTCTTT.

This sequence joins TRBV5-1 and TRBJ2-3; TRBD2 might be the D (6 bases). Germline CDR1 SGHRS, CDR2 YFSETQ. V lost 4 bases and J 4 bases, leaving 13 bases between the germline ends. The CDR3 totals 14 residues. The CDR3 DNA reads TGCGCCAGCAGCCGGAGACTAGAGGCAGATACGCAGTATTTT. Protein product: CASSRRLEADTQYF.

Details on this clone: A much larger clone sits a single nucleotide away, making a read error possible. V gene TRBV9 combines with J gene TRBJ1-6, with TRBD1 as a possible D gene (5 bases). Germline V lookup: CDR1 SGDLS, CDR2 YYNGEE. The CDR3 has 13 residues. Trimming removed 4 bases from V and 7 bases from J, with 9 bases in between. The CDR3 nucleotides read TGTGCCAGCAGCCCGGGGGTGAATTCACCCCTCCACTTT. Its translation is CASSPGVNSPLHF.